Listed below are T cell receptor beta chains from one sample, sequenced in a study of blood T cell repertoires in COVID-19. Assay used: immunoSEQ multiplex PCR; TCRdb lists only in-frame clones, some missing. The repertoire holds some 110,000 clones, with roughly 80% as singletons. Specimen: peripheral blood. The receptors stem from a young man with acute or convalescent COVID-19. Each CDR3 is given with its conserved first and last residue. The listing skips clone size in some rows; elsewhere it reads once, few, many or a size class.

V gene	J gene	clone size	CDR3 protein
TRBV5-4	TRBJ2-3	-	CASSHRLAASTDTQYF
TRBV7-9	TRBJ2-2	-	CASSHAPGFAGELFF
TRBV7-2	TRBJ2-1	-	CASSLGGGNDEQFF
TRBV27	TRBJ2-7	-	CASSLSVGGSEQYF
TRBV27	TRBJ2-7	-	CASSWSTSYEQYF
TRBV5-1	TRBJ2-1	-	CASSLGDTSYNEQFF
TRBV20-1	TRBJ1-2	once	CSARIGYGYTF
TRBV19	TRBJ1-2	-	CASSISPGQGKVYGYTF
TRBV3-1/TRBV3-2	TRBJ2-6	-	CASSFGTGSSGANVLTF
TRBV29-1	TRBJ1-2	-	CSLREADYGYTF
TRBV11-2	TRBJ1-1	-	CASSLAGTGDTEAFF
TRBV5-4	TRBJ1-1	-	CASSPTGRGTEAFF
TRBV7-8	TRBJ1-2	once	CASSLVSGNYGYTF
TRBV6-5	TRBJ1-1	-	CASRDRTEMNTEAFF
TRBV28	TRBJ1-6	-	CASSFGRGRLVYSPLHF
TRBV14	TRBJ1-2	-	CASSQGHGVLGYTF
TRBV5-1	TRBJ2-5	-	CASSPGRTSGGTMGETQYF
TRBV15	TRBJ1-2	-	CATSRYRGSNYGYTF
TRBV14	TRBJ1-2	-	CASSQDDAGNGYTF
TRBV9	TRBJ2-5	-	CASSQIGGRGSETQYF
TRBV11-2	TRBJ1-4	-	CASSQGTRFGEKLFF
TRBV3-1/TRBV3-2	TRBJ2-1	-	CASSQLDSGGYNEQFF
TRBV5-5	TRBJ1-5	-	CASSWGDQPQHF
TRBV6-4	TRBJ2-1	-	CASSKAGTSGYNEQFF
TRBV3-1/TRBV3-2	TRBJ1-1	-	CASSQEAGPSEAFF
TRBV27	TRBJ2-1	-	CASSPASGANHYNEQFF
TRBV9	TRBJ1-5	-	CASSASGRSDQPQHF
TRBV12-5	TRBJ2-2	-	CASAPDREYTGELFF
TRBV2	TRBJ2-7	few	CASSDRGGPYEQYF
TRBV21-1	TRBJ2-2	-	CASSKLPPREGTTGELFF
TRBV10-3	TRBJ1-6	-	CASRTADNSPLHF
TRBV5-1	TRBJ1-1	-	CASSPGQATEAFF
TRBV9	TRBJ1-2	-	CASSASSGGASYGYTF
TRBV5-1	TRBJ2-5	-	CASSRQVGAGETQYF
TRBV30	TRBJ2-1	-	CAWRGRGDEQFF
TRBV6-1	TRBJ1-1	-	CASSEDPDRTEAFF
TRBV27	TRBJ1-2	few	CASSFQVHYGYTF
TRBV9	TRBJ1-2	few	CASSVEGTPWHGYTF